Presented here are 2 T cell receptor beta chains from one specimen sequenced in a study of blood T cells in healthy people across ages (dated by TCRdb to between 2014 and 2017). To prepare the library, 5' RACE was applied. Sequencing was carried out with an Illumina HiSeq 2500. A second PCR of roughly 7 to 12 cycles was run with a J-beta primer mix and a sample-barcoded 5' primer. TCRdb reprocessing: public reads trimmed at Q25 with fastp, clones called with MiXCR, in-frame beta chains kept. Rows merge per CDR3 protein into single entries with the most common DNA and genes. The sample table contains around 970,000 distinct CDR3 sequences; only one count was recorded for 51% of them. 20% to 25% of the sample comes from the top ten. Material for sequencing was blood. The origin of the receptors is a woman aged 55-69 years in good health.

J is TRBJ2-1 and V is TRBV4-3; a weak D match, TRBD2 (6 bases). Germline V lookup: CDR1 LGHNA, CDR2 YSLEER. The CDR3 loop spans 17 amino acids. Trimming stripped 4 bases from V and 2 bases from J, with 18 bases between. In nucleotides, the CDR3 is TGCGCCAGCAGCCCAAGATTATCGGGAGCCACCTACAATGAGCAGTTCTTC. The encoded protein is CASSPRLSGATYNEQFF.

A few counts support this clonotype. The rearrangement links TRBV20-1 to TRBJ2-7; TRBD2 agrees at 7 bases. J gave up 1 base and V 4 bases, and 10 bases lay outside the gene matches. CDR3 length: 15 residues. Germline V gene data show CDR1 as DFQATT and CDR2 as SNEGSKA (reference sequence). CDR3: CSATTGLVESYEQYF. The CDR3 DNA reads as TGCAGTGCTACGACTGGACTAGTGGAATCCTACGAGCAGTACTTC.